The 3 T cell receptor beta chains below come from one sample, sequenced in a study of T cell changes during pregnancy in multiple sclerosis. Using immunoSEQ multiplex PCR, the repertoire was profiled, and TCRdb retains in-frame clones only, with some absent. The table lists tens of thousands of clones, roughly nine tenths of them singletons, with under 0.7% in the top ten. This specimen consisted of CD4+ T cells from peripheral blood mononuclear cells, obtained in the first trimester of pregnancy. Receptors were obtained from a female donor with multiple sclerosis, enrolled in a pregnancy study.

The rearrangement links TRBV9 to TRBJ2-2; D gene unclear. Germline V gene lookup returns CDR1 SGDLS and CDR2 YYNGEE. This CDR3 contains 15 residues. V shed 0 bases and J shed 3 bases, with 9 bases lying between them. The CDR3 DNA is TGTGCCAGCAGCGTAGCGGTCACTCACACCGGGGAGCTGTTTTTT. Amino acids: CASSVAVTHTGELFF.

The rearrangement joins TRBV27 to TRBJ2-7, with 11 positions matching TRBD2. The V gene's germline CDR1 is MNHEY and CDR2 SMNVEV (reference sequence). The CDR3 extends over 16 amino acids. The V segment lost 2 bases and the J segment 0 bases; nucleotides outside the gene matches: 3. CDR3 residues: CASSLTGTSGSYEQYF. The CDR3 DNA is TGTGCCAGCAGTTTAACCGGGACTAGCGGCTCCTACGAGCAGTACTTC.

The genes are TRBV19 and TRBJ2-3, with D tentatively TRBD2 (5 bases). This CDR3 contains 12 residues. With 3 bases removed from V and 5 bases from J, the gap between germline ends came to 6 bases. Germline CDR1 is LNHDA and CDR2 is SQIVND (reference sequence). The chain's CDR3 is CASSIRGDTQYF. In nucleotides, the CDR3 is TGTGCCAGTAGTATTCGGGGAGATACGCAGTATTTT.